The 21 T cell receptor beta chains below come from one sample, sequenced in a study of T cell repertoires in cytomegalovirus infection. A single record per CDR3 protein comes from TCRdb applying MiXCR to the reads. The sample consists of about 890,000 distinct CDR3 sequences, around 31% of them appearing once. Antigen specificity for these receptors is unknown. Sample: cultured CD8+ T cells from PBMCs, taken from culture after CMV antigen stimulation. These TCRs come from a human donor in good health (CMV status not recorded). Some clones in this sample may be carry-over from other donors' samples.

This chain uses TRBV12-3 or TRBV12-4 with TRBJ1-4, with D perhaps matching TRBD1 (6 bases). V was shortened by 1 base and J by 0 bases, with 15 bases between the two germline ends. The CDR3 consists of 18 residues. CDR3 amino acids: CASSLVGRTDPTNEKLFF. The CDR3 DNA reads as TGTGCCAGCAGTTTAGTCGGGCGGACAGATCCAACTAATGAAAAACTGTTTTTT.

The sample holds a few counts of this clonotype. The chain uses TRBV7-2 and TRBJ2-4, with D unresolved. The CDR3 runs to 16 residues. The V end lost 1 base, the J end lost 0 bases, and 10 bases lay between the germline ends. Germline CDR1 and CDR2: SGHTA and FQGNSA. In nucleotides, the CDR3 is TGTGCCAGCAGCTTAGTGATAGCCCTAGCCAAAAACATTCAGTACTTC. As protein: CASSLVIALAKNIQYF.

This clonotype was seen a single time. This chain connects TRBV27 to TRBJ2-3; 12 positions match TRBD2. This CDR3 spans 14 amino acids. Germline values: CDR1 MNHEY, CDR2 SMNVEV (reference sequence). Unmatched junction bases numbered 5, after V lost 10 bases and J lost 3 bases. CDR3 in amino acids: CATLAGGRTDTQYF. CDR3 nucleotides: TGTGCCACCCTAGCGGGGGGGCGTACAGATACGCAGTATTTT.

This clonotype was detected many times. This chain connects TRBV28 to TRBJ2-5, with D perhaps TRBD2 (6 bases). The CDR3 extends over 14 amino acids. The germline V gene encodes CDR1 MDHEN and CDR2 SYDVKM. V was pared by 0 bases and J by 1 base, with 6 bases between. CDR3 in DNA: TGTGCCAGCAGTTTATGGGGGGGCCAAGAGACCCAGTACTTC. Amino acids: CASSLWGGQETQYF.

The V and J genes are TRBV4-2 and TRBJ2-5; D remains ambiguous. Trimming left V 0 bases short and J 3 bases short, with 8 bases between. The CDR3 has 14 amino acids. Germline V lookup: CDR1 LGHNA, CDR2 YNFKEQ. The CDR3 region has the DNA TGTGCCAGCAGCCAAGATCAATGGGAAGAGACCCAGTACTTC. It translates to CASSQDQWEETQYF.

This clonotype occurred a few times. The chain links TRBV6-1 to TRBJ1-2; D may be TRBD1 (5 bases). Germline CDR1 is MNHNS and CDR2 is SASEGT. This CDR3 contains 13 residues. Trimming removed 7 bases at V and 5 bases at J, with 14 bases between. The CDR3 sequence: CASIQGLLYGYTF. In nucleotides, the CDR3 is TGTGCCAGCATCCAGGGTCTTTTATATGGCTACACCTTC.

This chain uses TRBV2 with TRBJ2-1; TRBD2 matches at 9 bases. CDR1 and CDR2 (germline): SNHLY, FYNNEI. The CDR3 totals 16 residues. J gave up 3 bases and V 5 bases, and 8 bases lay outside the gene matches. The CDR3 DNA follows: TGTGCCAGCAGTCTAGCGGGGAGAACTTTCTACAATGAGCAGTTCTTC. Encoded protein: CASSLAGRTFYNEQFF.

The count of this clonotype is one. CDR3 coding DNA: TGTGCCAGCAGTTCAAGGAGACAGGGGCAGTTCTTC. Amino acids: CASSSRRQGQFF. This chain uses TRBV7-3 with TRBJ2-1, with 7 bases identical to TRBD1. The CDR3 sequence is 12 residues long. Unmatched junction bases numbered 8, after V lost 6 bases and J lost 12 bases. The germline CDR1 and CDR2 sequences are SGHTA and FQGTGA. Variable domain in full (rest from reference TRBV7-3 and TRBJ2-1): GAGVSQTPSNKVTEKGKYVELRCDPISGHTALYWYRQSLGQGPEFLIYFQGTGAADDSGLPNDRFFAVRPEGSVSTLKIQRTERGDSAVYLCASSSRRQGQFFGPGTRLTVL.

This chain joins TRBV4-2 and TRBJ2-3; tentative D call: TRBD2 (6 bases). Deletions cut 5 bases from V and 4 bases from J, with 16 bases between. The length of the CDR3 is 15 residues. CDR1 LGHNA and CDR2 YNFKEQ come from the germline V gene. CDR3 sequence (DNA): TGTGCCAGCAGCGAAGGGAGACTAGACCCAGATACGCAGTATTTT. This gives the protein CASSEGRLDPDTQYF.

V is TRBV4-1 and J is TRBJ1-1; weak D call: TRBD1 (5 bases). Between the trimmed V and J ends, which lost 5 bases and 8 bases, there was a span of 15 bases. The CDR3 is 13 residues long. The germline CDR1 and CDR2 sequences are MGHRA and YSYEKL. The DNA for the CDR3 is TGCGCCAGCAGCGGCGTGACAGCCGAAGAAGCTTTCTTT. Protein product: CASSGVTAEEAFF.

The V gene is TRBV14, the J gene TRBJ1-4; D may be TRBD1 (5 bases). The V end lost 0 bases, the J end lost 7 bases, and 12 bases lay between the germline ends. This CDR3 has 15 amino acids. CDR1 SGHDN and CDR2 FVKESK come from the germline V gene. The CDR3 DNA reads as TGTGCCAGCAGCCAAGAAGGCAGGGAACGTGAAAAACTGTTTTTT. It yields the protein CASSQEGREREKLFF. The whole variable domain, filled in from reference TRBV14 and TRBJ1-4, reads EAGVTQFPSHSVIEKGQTVTLRCDPISGHDNLYWYRRVMGKEIKFLLHFVKESKQDESGMPNNRFLAERTGGTYSTLKVQPAELEDSGVYFCASSQEGREREKLFFGSGTQLSVL.

This clonotype has a single count. V usage is TRBV7-4 and J usage is TRBJ2-4, with a tentative D call TRBD1 (5 bases). Germline V gene sequence: CDR1 SGHVT, CDR2 SQSDAQ. The length of the CDR3 is 14 residues. V lost 0 bases and J lost 10, with 13 bases in between. The CDR3 reads CASSLARQGGIQYF. The CDR3 DNA sequence: TGTGCCAGCAGCTTAGCGCGGCAGGGTGGTATTCAGTACTTC. The complete variable domain, with remaining parts taken from reference TRBV7-4 and TRBJ2-4, reads GAGVSQSPRYKVAKRGRDVALRCDSISGHVTLYWYRQTLGQGSEVLTYSQSDAQRDKSGRPSGRFSAERPERSVSTLKIQRTEQGDSAVYLCASSLARQGGIQYFGAGTRLSVL.

This clonotype was picked up many times. The CDR3: CASSSRGKAEAFF. In DNA, the CDR3 is TGTGCCAGCAGTTCCAGGGGGAAAGCTGAAGCTTTCTTT. The chain carries TRBV12-3 or TRBV12-4 and TRBJ1-1; 7 bases are shared with TRBD1. Trimming took 4 bases from V and 6 from J; bases not matched to a gene: 5. There are 13 residues in the CDR3.

This clonotype was observed once. The CDR3 DNA follows: TGTGCCAGCAGTGAACTAGGGGAAAGGGCAGATACGCAGTATTTT. Translated: CASSELGERADTQYF. J is TRBJ2-3 and V is TRBV2; TRBD1 is a possible D gene (5 bases). V was shortened by 2 bases and J by 4 bases, with 13 bases between the two germline ends. CDR1 is SNHLY and CDR2 is FYNNEI in the germline V gene. This CDR3 is 15 amino acids long.

Details on this clonotype: One end of the junction fails to match germline, which may point to a read error. The chain links TRBV20-1 to TRBJ1-5, with D possibly matching TRBD1 (6 bases). The CDR3 runs 14 residues. The germline gives CDR1 DFQATT, CDR2 SNEGSKA (reference sequence). DNA of the CDR3: TGCAGTGTCCGGGGGCGAGGAGGCAATCAGCCCCGGCATTTT. As protein: CSVRGRGGNQPRHF.

This CDR3 is CASTRRREGGNTIYF. CDR3 DNA: TGTGCCAGTACCCGCCGGAGGGAAGGTGGAAACACCATATATTTT. This chain links TRBV19 with TRBJ1-3; D is undetermined. The germline CDR1 and CDR2 sequences are LNHDA and SQIVND (reference sequence). Trimming stripped 7 bases from V and 3 bases from J, with 16 bases between. The CDR3 sequence is 15 residues long.

This clonotype appeared a few times. The chain combines TRBV19 with TRBJ1-1; D is uncertain. The ends were cut back, 4 bases at V and 0 bases at J, with 6 bases in the middle. This CDR3 is built from 13 residues. In germline, CDR1 is LNHDA, CDR2 SQIVND (reference sequence). The CDR3, as DNA: TGTGCCAGTAGTAAGTGGCTGAACACTGAAGCTTTCTTT. It encodes CASSKWLNTEAFF.

This sequence joins TRBV4-3 and TRBJ1-1, with D tentatively TRBD1 (6 bases). Trimming cost V 7 bases and J 1 base, with 13 bases left between them. The CDR3 runs 14 residues. Looked up from germline, CDR1 is LGHNA and CDR2 is YSLEER. CDR3 amino acids: CASNPPGQNTEAFF. As DNA, the CDR3 is TGCGCCAGCAACCCACCGGGACAGAACACTGAAGCTTTCTTT.

Only a few counts were recorded for this clonotype. The chain has TRBV4-1 and TRBJ1-1; 7 positions match TRBD1. The CDR3 consists of 14 residues. Germline CDR1 reads MGHRA; CDR2 reads YSYEKL. V shed 3 bases, J shed 7 bases, and the junction held 8 bases outside the gene matches. CDR3 DNA sequence: TGCGCCAGCAGCCACCCGACAGGGCCACTTGAAGCTTTCTTT. It codes for CASSHPTGPLEAFF.

The CDR3 reads CASSGALSYGYTF. DNA of the CDR3: TGTGCCAGCAGCGGGGCGCTTAGCTATGGCTACACCTTC. The chain uses TRBV7-9 and TRBJ1-2, with D perhaps matching TRBD1 (5 bases). The CDR3 is made up of 13 amino acids. Trimming took 5 bases from V and 4 from J, leaving 11 bases between them. CDR1 is SEHNR, CDR2 FQNEAQ, per germline (reference sequence).

This clonotype was detected only a few times. The chain uses TRBV6-1 and TRBJ1-4, with D uncertain. Trimming shortened V by 1 base and J by 5 bases, and 11 bases separated the two germline ends. Germline V gene sequence: CDR1 MNHNS, CDR2 SASEGT. The CDR3 is 15 amino acids. In nucleotides, the CDR3 is TGTGCCAGCAGTGAAGTCCGGGCCCGCAATGAAAAACTGTTTTTT. This encodes CASSEVRARNEKLFF.